This TCR beta chain was obtained from a study of CD8+ T cells in alopecia areata. Whole-study findings and limits: Normal skin's resident alphabeta T cells are sequenced alongside lesional scalp T cells. Clonality exceeded that of normal scalp in lesional scalp, most notably in alopecia totalis/universalis.

In each case, RNA was isolated and then reverse transcribed into cDNA as the sequencing template. The method was immunoSEQ multiplex PCR; TCRdb's version includes in-frame clones alone and lacks a portion of them. Found here are about 99,000 clones, around 60% of them singletons; the top ten hold 8.5% to 10%. Using a FACSAria, the CD4+ and CD8+ T cells were sorted from the PBMCs. This clone has only a few counts. Its antigen remains unknown. With V trimmed by 4 bases and J by 5 bases, 9 bases remained unmatched. Germline V gene lookup returns CDR1 SGHTA and CDR2 FQGNSA. The length of the CDR3 is 15 residues.

V usage is TRBV7-2 and J usage is TRBJ2-3; 7 nucleotides match TRBD2. Sequencing was carried out using CD4+ T cells sorted from blood. The TCR was taken from a human donor in good health. The CDR3 bases are TGTGCCAGCAGCTCCGGACTAGGCAATGGAGATACGCAGTATTTT. It yields the protein CASSSGLGNGDTQYF.